The clone carrying this T cell receptor beta chain has just a few counts. Antigen: not known. CDR3 size: 12 residues. Germline trimming cut 7 bases from V and 1 base from J; bases unmatched to any gene: 2. CDR1 is SQVTM, CDR2 ANQGSEA, per germline. This sample was taken from a study of T cell repertoires in cytomegalovirus infection. At the level of the study: A matching HLA type, together with CMV infection, was signaled by public TCR beta signatures.

Study-wide results and caveats: Across the ex vivo response, the dominant clonotypes were HLA-C-restricted CMV-specific TCR beta clonotypes. Summed frequency of shared TCR beta families picked out CMV carriers who also had the relevant HLA.

Each CDR3 protein gets one entry after TCRdb re-called the reads with MiXCR. This table holds more than 150,000 distinct CDR3 sequences, 28% found once. The V call is TRBV29-1, the J call TRBJ1-1, with 8 bases lining up with TRBD1. This receptor was taken from a human donor in good health (CMV status not recorded). Some clones in this sample may be carry-over from other donors' samples. The sequenced sample was PBMCs. CDR3 sequence reads: CSAGTGNTEAFF. The CDR3 DNA reads as TGCAGCGCTGGGACAGGGAACACTGAAGCTTTCTTT.